The 7 T cell receptor beta chains reported below all come from one sample, sequenced in a study of T-cell reconstitution after alpha-beta-depleted transplantation in children. Unique molecular identifiers tagged the TCRbeta library. TCRdb redid the calling of the PCR reads with MiXCR, one entry per CDR3 protein. Of some 150,000 distinct CDR3 sequences in the sample, around 8.8% were seen once. The sample here was PBMCs, mostly from graft donor cells, taken 180 days after TCRalphabeta/CD19-depleted stem cell transplant. Receptor source: a female patient aged 2-9 years who had a stem cell transplant for congenital amegakaryocytic thrombocytopenia, so the T cells may come from the graft donor.

This clonotype was detected only a few times. The chain is built from TRBV6-1 and TRBJ2-7; D is possibly TRBD2 (6 bases). Germline V gene sequence: CDR1 MNHNS, CDR2 SASEGT. The CDR3 totals 16 residues. The V and J ends lost 1 base and 6 bases respectively, with 19 bases between them. The DNA of the CDR3 is TGTGCCAGCAGTGAAGATCGGGTCAGGGCCGGGGGCGAGCAGTACTTC. Protein sequence: CASSEDRVRAGGEQYF.

In its sample, this clonotype was seen many times. The rearrangement links TRBV5-4 to TRBJ2-3; TRBD2 is a possible D gene (5 bases). This CDR3 comprises 14 residues. Per germline, CDR1 SGHNT and CDR2 YYREEE (reference sequence). Trimming left V 1 base short and J 6 bases short, with 12 bases between. The CDR3 protein is CASSLSPRRDTQYF. Here the CDR3 DNA reads TGTGCCAGCAGCTTGAGCCCCCGGAGGGATACGCAGTATTTT.

This clonotype has a count of ten or more. The chain employs TRBV2 and TRBJ2-5, with D tentatively TRBD2 (5 bases). CDR3 length: 15 residues. Trimming removed 6 bases from V and 3 bases from J, with 17 bases in between. Germline-derived CDR1 and CDR2 are SNHLY and FYNNEI. The DNA for the CDR3 is TGTGCCAGCAGGAAGAGGGCAGCCACTGAAGAGACCCAGTACTTC. This encodes CASRKRAATEETQYF.

This clonotype has at least ten counts. This chain connects TRBV25-1 to TRBJ2-1, with unresolved D. V lost 3 bases and J lost 3, with 9 bases in between. Per the germline V gene, CDR1 is MGHDK and CDR2 is SYGVNS. The CDR3 covers 14 residues. CDR3 nucleotides: TGTGCCAGCAGTGAGACATTGGGCTACAATGAGCAGTTCTTC. Translation gives CASSETLGYNEQFF.

CDR3 sequence reads: CASSLDGGDTGELFF. CDR3 sequence (DNA): TGTGCCAGCAGCTTGGACGGGGGTGACACCGGGGAGCTGTTTTTT. The rearrangement uses TRBV5-4 and TRBJ2-2; possibly TRBD2 for D (6 bases). The CDR3 length is 15 residues. The V gene lost 0 bases and the J gene lost 3 bases, with 9 bases spanning the gap. The germline V gene has CDR1 SGHNT and CDR2 YYREEE (reference sequence).

This clonotype has ten or more counts. The chain carries TRBV12-3 or TRBV12-4 and TRBJ1-1; a possible D gene is TRBD1 (6 bases). V was pared by 6 bases and J by 0 bases, with 11 bases between. The CDR3 covers 14 residues. The CDR3 DNA reads as TGTGCCAGCAGCTCAGGACAGTTGAACACTGAAGCTTTCTTT. It is translated as CASSSGQLNTEAFF.

In this sample, this clonotype turned up many times. The CDR3 sequence: CASSYSRDRGIYEQYF. CDR3 coding DNA: TGTGCCAGCAGTTACTCGAGGGACAGGGGTATCTACGAGCAGTACTTC. V usage is TRBV6-5 and J usage is TRBJ2-7; TRBD1 agrees at 10 bases. The junction had 5 bases not matched to a gene; V was cut back by 0 bases and J by 3 bases. The CDR3 spans 16 residues. The germline CDR1 and CDR2 sequences are MNHEY and SVGAGI.